This T cell receptor (beta chain) is from a study of response to subunit inactivated influenza vaccine. Each CDR3 protein is one row after TCRdb ran MiXCR on the RT-PCR reads. The table includes around 790,000 distinct CDR3 sequences, less than 25% detected once. In the case of this clonotype: What it binds is unknown.

Study-level results: Each seasonal flu vaccination may recruit only limited new T cells, authors suggested.

The starting material was PBMCs from blood, obtained more than 4 days after vaccination. The source is a man aged 45-60 years who received an inactivated influenza vaccine.

In nucleotides, the CDR3 is TGCAGTGCTGCCCCCCTGGTGGGGGACACTGAAGCTTTCTTT. This codes for CSAAPLVGDTEAFF. The chain links TRBV20-1 to TRBJ1-1, with D possibly matching TRBD1 (5 bases). Germline V lookup: CDR1 DFQATT, CDR2 SNEGSKA (reference sequence). V was clipped by 5 bases and J by 3 bases, with 16 bases between them. The CDR3 sequence is 14 residues long.